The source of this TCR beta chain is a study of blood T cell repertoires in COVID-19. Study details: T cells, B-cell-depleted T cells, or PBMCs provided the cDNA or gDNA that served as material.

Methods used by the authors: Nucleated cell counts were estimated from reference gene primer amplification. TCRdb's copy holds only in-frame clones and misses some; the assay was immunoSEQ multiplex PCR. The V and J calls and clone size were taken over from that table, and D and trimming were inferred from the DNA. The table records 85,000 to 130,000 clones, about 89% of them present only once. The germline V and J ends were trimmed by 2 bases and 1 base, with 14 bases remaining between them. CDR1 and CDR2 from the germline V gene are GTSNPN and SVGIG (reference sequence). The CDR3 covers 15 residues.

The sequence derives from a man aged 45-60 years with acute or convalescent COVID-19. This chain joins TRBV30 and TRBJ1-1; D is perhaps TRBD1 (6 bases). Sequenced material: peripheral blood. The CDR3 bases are TGTGCCTGGAGTACCTCCGGGACAAGGAACACTGAAGCTTTCTTT. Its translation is CAWSTSGTRNTEAFF.